This T cell receptor beta chain came from a study of shared clonotypes between healthy human individuals. Overall study findings and caveats: Clonotypes shared by all four sorted-subset donors had higher generation probabilities than non-shared clonotypes. On the whole, naive subsets had larger estimated richness than memory subsets had.

The assay was immunoSEQ multiplex PCR, and TCRdb's table has in-frame clones only and misses some. The sample holds roughly 2.2 million clones; around 93% are singletons and the top ten take 0.37%. As regards this clone: Its target is not known.

The V end lost 4 bases, the J end lost 2 bases, and 17 bases lay between the germline ends. Germline CDR1 reads SQVTM; CDR2 reads ANQGSEA. This CDR3 contains 15 residues. The origin of this receptor is a man aged 18 to 35 in good health. Some clones in this sample may be carry-over from other donors' samples. Material for sequencing was naive CD4+ T cells from PBMCs. Subset indicated: CD45RA+ positively selected. V gene TRBV29-1 combines with J gene TRBJ2-5; D possibly corresponds to TRBD2 (6 bases). CDR3 amino acids: CSVVEMGGTQETQYF. CDR3 nucleotide sequence: TGCAGCGTTGTAGAGATGGGCGGGACGCAAGAGACCCAGTACTTC.